Below are 26 T cell receptor beta chains sequenced from a single sample in a study of T cells in Graves' hyperthyroidism and ophthalmopathy (dated by TCRdb to the late 2010s). The library was built by means of multiplex PCR. Instrument on record: Illumina HiSeq 2000. Amplification of TCR beta CDR3 regions was carried out from RNA transcripts. A first-round RT-PCR of the TCR CDR3 used the HTBI primer set with the Qiagen OneStep RT-PCR kit. The public reads were quality trimmed at Q25 with fastp and then assembled into clones with MiXCR by TCRdb, keeping productive beta chains. Rows with one shared CDR3 protein collapse into an entry with the most common genes and DNA. Within this sample are about 760,000 distinct CDR3 sequences, with 30% to 40% of them counted one time only. Less than 35% of the sample belongs to the ten largest clones. Sequencing was performed on blood. The receptor source for this set is a woman aged 40 to 50 with Graves' hyperthyroidism.

The V and J genes are TRBV7-9 and TRBJ2-5; D might be TRBD1 (5 bases). The germline CDR1 and CDR2 sequences are SEHNR and FQNEAQ (reference sequence). This CDR3 spans 14 amino acids. The V end lost 5 bases, the J end lost 4 bases, and 14 bases lay between the germline ends. The CDR3 reads CASSGPRGPETQYF. CDR3 nucleotide sequence: TGTGCCAGCAGCGGGCCAAGGGGCCCAGAGACCCAGTACTTC.

In its sample, this clonotype was seen a few times. The chain has TRBV15 and TRBJ2-7, with D possibly TRBD1 on 5 matching bases. This CDR3 contains 14 residues. Trimming left V 1 base short and J 6 bases short, with 13 bases between. In germline, CDR1 is LNHNV, CDR2 YYDKDF (reference sequence). CDR3 residues: CATSRGQPHREQYF. In nucleotides, the CDR3 is TGTGCCACCAGCAGAGGACAGCCGCACCGCGAGCAGTACTTC.

This clonotype was seen many times. The V gene is TRBV29-1, the J gene TRBJ2-5, with 9 bases lining up with TRBD2. V trimming: 2 bases; J trimming: 2 bases; junction bases outside the gene matches: 6. The CDR3 loop spans 15 amino acids. Germline values: CDR1 SQVTM, CDR2 ANQGSEA. The CDR3, as DNA: TGCAGCGTTGAATGGGGAGCGGGAGGACAAGAGACCCAGTACTTC. Translating gives CSVEWGAGGQETQYF.

This clonotype has a single count. This chain uses TRBV29-1 with TRBJ1-2; no definite D call. The CDR3 has 11 amino acids. CDR1 is SQVTM, CDR2 ANQGSEA, per germline. With 3 bases removed from V and 11 bases from J, the gap between germline ends came to 13 bases. This chain's CDR3 is CSVDGARWYTF. CDR3 DNA sequence: TGCAGCGTTGATGGTGCCCGGTGGTACACCTTC.

This clonotype was observed at least ten times. This chain uses TRBV7-2 with TRBJ2-7; possible D gene TRBD1, 6 bases. Germline V gene sequence: CDR1 SGHTA, CDR2 FQGNSA. V shed 7 bases and J shed 3 bases, with 16 bases lying between them. The CDR3 runs 14 residues. In nucleotides, the CDR3 is TGTGCCAGCACATCGGGACACCAGAACTACGAGCAGTACTTC. Its protein product is CASTSGHQNYEQYF.

This clonotype was found many times. The chain employs TRBV6-6 and TRBJ1-5; no clear D. Germline V CDR1 and CDR2: MNHNY, SVGAGI (reference sequence). Trimming stripped 8 bases from V and 4 bases from J, with 9 bases between. This CDR3 has 12 residues. CDR3 residues: CASERENQPQHF. The CDR3, as DNA: TGTGCCAGCGAACGGGAAAATCAGCCCCAGCATTTT.

This clonotype was seen a single time. The V call is TRBV7-2, the J call TRBJ2-5, with D perhaps being TRBD1 or TRBD2 (6 bases each). This CDR3 contains 17 residues. V was cut by 2 bases and J by 4 bases, with 20 bases left in between. The germline gives CDR1 SGHTA, CDR2 FQGNSA. The CDR3 sequence is CASSLRARGVLGETQYF. The DNA of the CDR3 is TGTGCCAGCAGCTTACGGGCGAGGGGGGTTTTGGGAGAGACCCAGTACTTC.

J is TRBJ1-3 and V is TRBV7-9; TRBD1 is a possible D gene (5 bases). This CDR3 spans 18 amino acids. Trimming removed 3 bases at V and 0 bases at J, with 18 bases between. CDR1 SEHNR and CDR2 FQNEAQ come from the germline V gene (reference sequence). This CDR3 is CASSFGGWGTSSGNTIYF. CDR3 coding DNA: TGTGCCAGCAGCTTTGGAGGCTGGGGGACCTCCTCTGGAAACACCATATATTTT.

This chain joins TRBV11-2 and TRBJ2-2; D may be TRBD1 (7 bases). V gave up 3 bases and J gave up 6 bases, with 20 bases separating them. Germline CDR1 and CDR2: SGHAT and FQNNGV. This CDR3 has 17 amino acids. CDR3 protein: CASSFPPLEGAAGELFF. The CDR3 DNA is TGTGCCAGCAGCTTTCCGCCTTTGGAGGGGGCGGCCGGGGAGCTGTTTTTT.

The CDR3 sequence: CASSLERGGYTGELFF. The CDR3 DNA sequence: TGTGCCAGCAGCCTCGAGCGGGGTGGGTACACCGGGGAGCTGTTTTTT. V and J are TRBV7-2 and TRBJ2-2; 7 nucleotides match TRBD2. This CDR3 is built from 16 residues. In germline, CDR1 is SGHTA, CDR2 FQGNSA. V was clipped by 5 bases and J by 3 bases; unmatched bases: 9.

The rearrangement uses TRBV3-1 and TRBJ2-7, with TRBD2 matching over 7 bases. Trimming cost V 1 base and J 7 bases; bases outside gene matches: 4. The CDR3 loop spans 13 amino acids. Germline loops: CDR1 LGHDT, CDR2 YNNKEL (reference sequence). CDR3 protein: CASSQVTAGEQYF. CDR3 sequence (DNA): TGTGCCAGCAGCCAAGTCACAGCGGGGGAGCAGTACTTC.

On this clonotype itself: Since a much larger clone is just one base distant, this may be a read error. The V call is TRBV12-3 or TRBV12-4, the J call TRBJ1-1; D ambiguous. CDR3 length: 14 residues. The CDR3 nucleotides are TGTTCCAGCAGTTTGCGTCGGGGGAACACTGAAGCTTTCTTT. Translated, it gives CSSSLRRGNTEAFF.

V usage is TRBV12-3 or TRBV12-4 and J usage is TRBJ1-4; TRBD1 agrees at 7 bases. Unmatched junction bases numbered 6, after V lost 3 bases and J lost 8 bases. The CDR3 runs to 14 residues. The CDR3 loop reads CASSLAAGGEKLFF. CDR3 nucleotides: TGTGCCAGCAGTTTGGCTGCAGGGGGGGAAAAACTGTTTTTT.

This clonotype was observed many times. The CDR3 spells CASSLGGRVGTEAFF. The CDR3 nucleotides are TGTGCCAGCAGCTTAGGGGGGAGGGTTGGCACTGAAGCTTTCTTT. V gene TRBV7-2 combines with J gene TRBJ1-1, with D possibly being TRBD1 (5 bases). This CDR3 contains 15 residues. Trimming left V 1 base short and J 4 bases short, with 13 bases between. CDR1 and CDR2 from the germline V gene are SGHTA and FQGNSA.

There are many counts of this clonotype. The gene calls are TRBV29-1 and TRBJ1-1; D call uncertain. The CDR3 covers 11 residues. Germline lookup yields CDR1 SQVTM and CDR2 ANQGSEA. Trimming cost V 3 bases and J 4 bases, with 6 bases left between them. CDR3 sequence reads: CSVDLITEAFF. The CDR3 nucleotides are TGCAGCGTTGACTTGATCACTGAAGCTTTCTTT.

This clonotype occurred a few times. For the CDR3, the DNA is TGTGCCAGTAGTATAGATTTCTCAGGGGGAAGAAACACCATATATTTT. Protein: CASSIDFSGGRNTIYF. The chain has TRBV19 and TRBJ1-3; 7 bases are shared with TRBD1. Germline CDR1 and CDR2: LNHDA and SQIVND (reference sequence). This CDR3 spans 16 amino acids. V shed 0 bases and J 5 bases; nucleotides not matched to a gene: 7.

The genes are TRBV20-1 and TRBJ1-2; TRBD1 aligns across 10 bases. Germline V gene sequence: CDR1 DFQATT, CDR2 SNEGSKA (reference sequence). The CDR3 covers 16 residues. The ends lost 3 bases at V and 6 bases at J; junction bases unmatched: 13. The CDR3 sequence: CSARPRGQGISDGYTF. CDR3 coding DNA: TGCAGTGCTAGGCCCCGGGGACAGGGGATTTCGGATGGCTACACCTTC.

This clonotype has more than one count but fewer than ten. The chain couples TRBV5-1 to TRBJ1-1; maybe TRBD1 (5 bases). V gave up 4 bases and J gave up 1 base, with 20 bases separating them. Germline values: CDR1 SGHRS, CDR2 YFSETQ. This CDR3 is built from 17 residues. This CDR3 is CASSQNPGPGQNTEAFF. The CDR3 DNA sequence: TGCGCCAGCAGCCAAAACCCGGGACCAGGCCAGAACACTGAAGCTTTCTTT.

This clonotype showed up just once. Just one base apart from a much larger clone, this may be a read error. The rearrangement uses TRBV7-9 and TRBJ1-3; possible D gene TRBD1, 6 bases. The CDR3 loop spans 14 amino acids. The V and J ends lost 5 bases and 8 bases respectively, with 16 bases between them. Germline CDR1 SEHNR, CDR2 FQNEAQ (reference sequence). CDR3 in DNA: TGTGCCAGCAGCCACCGGGACAACAAAGACACCATATATTTT. Encoded protein: CASSHRDNKDTIYF.

A word on this clonotype: A clone one base away is much larger, so this may be a read error. The rearrangement links TRBV13 to TRBJ2-7; D unresolved. The CDR3 runs 13 residues. The germline V gene encodes CDR1 PRHDT and CDR2 FYEKMQ (reference sequence). The CDR3 DNA follows: TGTGCCAGCAGCTTAGCACAGAGCCACGAGCGGTACTTC. Its protein is CASSLAQSHERYF.

This rearrangement joins TRBV11-2 to TRBJ1-4, with unresolved D. Trimming stripped 0 bases from V and 5 bases from J, with 10 bases between. Germline V gene data show CDR1 as SGHAT and CDR2 as FQNNGV. CDR3 length equals 15 residues. CDR3 sequence: CASSLEYSPNEKLFF. As DNA, the CDR3 is TGTGCCAGCAGCTTAGAGTACAGCCCCAATGAAAAACTGTTTTTT.

In the case of this clonotype: A much more abundant neighbour one base away suggests this may be a read error. The rearrangement joins TRBV6-5 to TRBJ1-5; D gene unclear. Germline CDR1 and CDR2: MNHEY and SVGAGI. Trimming pared 11 bases from V and 0 bases from J, leaving 11 bases between. This CDR3 is built from 13 residues. CDR3 sequence (DNA): TGTGCCGGCTTGGAGAGTAGCAATCAGCCCCAGCATTTT. The encoded protein is CAGLESSNQPQHF.

The chain carries TRBV10-3 and TRBJ1-2; D is perhaps TRBD1 (6 bases). V lost 4 bases, J lost 8 bases, and 29 bases lay in between. This CDR3 is 18 amino acids long. The V gene's germline CDR1 is ENHRY and CDR2 SYGVKD. CDR3 in DNA: TGTGCCATCAGTGCTAGGGGGGGCGGAGGGCAGTATCCCTACGGCTACACCTTC. As protein: CAISARGGGGQYPYGYTF.

A remark on this clonotype: A much larger clone is a single base away; this may be a read error. CDR3 sequence (DNA): TGTGCCAGCAGCGTCGCGACAGTTACTGGTGAAGCTTTCTTT. Translating gives CASSVATVTGEAFF. The chain is built from TRBV9 and TRBJ1-1; D possibly corresponds to TRBD1 (5 bases). Germline-derived CDR1 and CDR2 are SGDLS and YYNGEE. The V gene lost 2 bases and the J gene lost 7 bases, with 15 bases spanning the gap. The CDR3 extends over 14 amino acids.

In the case of this clonotype: This may be a read error, as it is one base from a much larger clone. The V and J genes are TRBV7-2 and TRBJ2-6; 9 bases map to TRBD1. Germline V gene data show CDR1 as SGHTA and CDR2 as FQGNSA. This CDR3 is built from 17 residues. This CDR3 is CASSSGTGFSGASVLTF. In DNA form, the CDR3 reads TGTGCCAGCAGCTCCGGGACAGGGTTTTCTGGGGCCAGCGTCCTGACTTTC. The full variable domain, completed using reference TRBV7-2 and TRBJ2-6, is GAGVSQSPSNKVTEKGKDVELRCDPISGHTALYWYRQSLGQGLEFLIYFQGNSAPDKSGLPSDRFSAERTGGSVSTLTIQRTQQEDSAVYLCASSSGTGFSGASVLTFGAGSRLTVL.

The chain is built from TRBV12-3 or TRBV12-4 and TRBJ1-2; TRBD1 is a possible D gene (5 bases). V shed 5 bases and J shed 7 bases, with 14 bases lying between them. The CDR3 extends over 13 amino acids. CDR3 sequence: CASSLTVSCGYTF. CDR3 sequence (DNA): TGTGCCAGCAGTCTGACAGTGTCATGTGGCTACACCTTC.